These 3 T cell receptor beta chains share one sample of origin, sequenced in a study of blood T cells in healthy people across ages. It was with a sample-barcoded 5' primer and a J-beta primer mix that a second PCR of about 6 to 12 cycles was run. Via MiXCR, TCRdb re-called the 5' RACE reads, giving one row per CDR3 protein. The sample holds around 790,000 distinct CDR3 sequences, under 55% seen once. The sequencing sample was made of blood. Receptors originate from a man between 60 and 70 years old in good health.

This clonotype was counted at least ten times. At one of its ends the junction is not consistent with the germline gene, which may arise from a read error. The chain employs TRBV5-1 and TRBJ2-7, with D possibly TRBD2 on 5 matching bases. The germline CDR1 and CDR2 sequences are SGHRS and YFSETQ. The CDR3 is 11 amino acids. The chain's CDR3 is CASSLAHEQYF. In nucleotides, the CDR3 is TGTGCCAGCAGCCTAGCCCACGAGCAGTACTTC.

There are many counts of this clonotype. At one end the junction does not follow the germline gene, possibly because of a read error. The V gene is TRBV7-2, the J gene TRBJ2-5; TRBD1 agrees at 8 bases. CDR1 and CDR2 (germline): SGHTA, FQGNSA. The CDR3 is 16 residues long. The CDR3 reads CASRFTGQGRGETQYF. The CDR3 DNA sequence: TGTGCCAGCCGCTTCACAGGACAGGGACGGGGGGAGACCCAGTACTTC.

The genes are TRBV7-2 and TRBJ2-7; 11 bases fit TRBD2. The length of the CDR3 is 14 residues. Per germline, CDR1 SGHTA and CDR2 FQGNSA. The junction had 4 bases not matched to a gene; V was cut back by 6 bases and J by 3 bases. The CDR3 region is CASRPTSGGYEQYF. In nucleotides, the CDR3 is TGTGCCAGCAGACCCACTAGCGGGGGCTACGAGCAGTACTTC.